The sequence of this T cell receptor beta chain was determined in a study of post-analysis software for immune sequencing data. Turning to the study itself: There were relapsing-remitting, secondary progressive and progressive-relapsing multiple sclerosis among the disease courses included. Findings and caveats of the study: Patients used roughly five TRBV segments, including TRBV5-6, TRBV5-1 and TRBV20-1, more often than controls. Batch-mates among the samples co-clustered strongly by F measure.

Turning to this clonotype: The antigen is undetermined.

V lost 0 bases and J lost 9, with 9 bases in between. The CDR3 sequence is 13 residues long. CDR1 is MNHEY, CDR2 SMNVEV, per germline (reference sequence). Each TCR beta cDNA library carried unique molecular identifiers. MiXCR, applied by TCRdb to the PCR reads, yields one record per CDR3 protein. The data contain 150,000 to 200,000 distinct CDR3 sequences, over 25% of them singletons. The source material was blood. The source of this sequence is a girl aged 10 to 17 with multiple sclerosis. This chain connects TRBV27 to TRBJ2-1, with D unclear. CDR3 loop: CASSLSDLSEQFF. CDR3 in DNA: TGTGCCAGCAGTTTATCGGATCTGAGTGAGCAGTTCTTC.